This T cell receptor beta chain was sequenced in a study of blood T cell repertoires in COVID-19. Study overall: Some COVID-19 samples were acute and others convalescent; all came from the United States, Italy and Spain. In each case, the material was cDNA or gDNA derived from T cells, B-cell-depleted T cells, or PBMCs.

Original processing methods: By means of reference gene primer amplification, nucleated cell counts were estimated. The protocol was immunoSEQ multiplex PCR, while the TCRdb copy is restricted to in-frame clones and leaves out a portion. That table furnishes V, J and clone size, whereas the DNA furnished D and trimming. The sample records tens of thousands of clones, 80% to 90% being singletons. The CDR3 is 16 residues long. After removal of 4 bases from V and 0 bases from J, the junction contained 2 bases not matched to a gene. Germline lookup yields CDR1 SGHRS and CDR2 YFSETQ. The chain joins TRBV5-1 to TRBJ2-1, with 12 bases that match TRBD2. The sequencing input was peripheral blood. The clonotype comes from a human donor in a cohort sampled during active COVID-19. The CDR3 spells CASSVTSGSSYNEQFF. CDR3 nucleotides: TGCGCCAGCAGCGTGACTAGCGGGAGCTCCTACAATGAGCAGTTCTTC.